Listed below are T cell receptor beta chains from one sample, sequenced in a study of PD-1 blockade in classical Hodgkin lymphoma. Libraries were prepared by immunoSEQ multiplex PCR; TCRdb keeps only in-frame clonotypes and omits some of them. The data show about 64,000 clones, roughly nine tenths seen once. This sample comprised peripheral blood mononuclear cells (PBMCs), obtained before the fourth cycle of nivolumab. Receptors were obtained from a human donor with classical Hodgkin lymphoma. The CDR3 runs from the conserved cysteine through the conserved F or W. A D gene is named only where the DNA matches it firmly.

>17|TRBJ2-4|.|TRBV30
CAWRPLPNTSRGNIQYF
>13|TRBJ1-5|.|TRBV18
CASSPHPDQPQHF
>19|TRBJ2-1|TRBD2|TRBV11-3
CASSPGGARGLAKHNEQFF
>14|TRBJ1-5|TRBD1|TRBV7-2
CASSSRTGGIFQHF
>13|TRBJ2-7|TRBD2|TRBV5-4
CASRPGGAYEQYF
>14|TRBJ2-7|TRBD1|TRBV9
CASSVGGQGYEQYF
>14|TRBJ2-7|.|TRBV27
CASSLSTSGGEQYF
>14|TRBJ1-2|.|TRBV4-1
CASSGHRPTDGYTF
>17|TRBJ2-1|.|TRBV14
CASSQDLPWDSYNEQFF
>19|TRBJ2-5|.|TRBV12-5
CASGLTALVTGGGGETQYF
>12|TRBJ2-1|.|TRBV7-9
CASSLTGNEQFF
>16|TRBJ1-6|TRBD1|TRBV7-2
CASSRRQGNPGSPLHF
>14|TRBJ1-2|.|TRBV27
CASLPYQGHGGYTF
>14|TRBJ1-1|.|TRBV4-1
CASSQEEAWTEAFF
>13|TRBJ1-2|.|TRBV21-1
CASSKRDCYGYTF
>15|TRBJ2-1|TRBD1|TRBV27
CASTLQGSSYNEQFF
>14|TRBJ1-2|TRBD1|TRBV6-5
CASRPPGQYYGYTF
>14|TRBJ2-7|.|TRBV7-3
CASSSQGGHDEQYF
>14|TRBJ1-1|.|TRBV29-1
CSGEGGKLNTEAFF
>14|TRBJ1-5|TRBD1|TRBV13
CASSFVRGTSPQHF
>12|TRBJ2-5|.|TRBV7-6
CASSSLRETQYF
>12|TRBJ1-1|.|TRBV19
CASSNWGTEAFF
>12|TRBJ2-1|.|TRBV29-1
CSVDFQGNEQFF
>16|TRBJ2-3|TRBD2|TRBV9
CASSTSLAGRTDTQYF
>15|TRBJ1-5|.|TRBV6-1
CASSAQKGGNQPQHF
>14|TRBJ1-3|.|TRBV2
CASRNRVSGNTIYF
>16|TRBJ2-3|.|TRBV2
CASSEVGGGETDTQYF
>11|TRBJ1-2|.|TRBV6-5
CAARQSYGYTF